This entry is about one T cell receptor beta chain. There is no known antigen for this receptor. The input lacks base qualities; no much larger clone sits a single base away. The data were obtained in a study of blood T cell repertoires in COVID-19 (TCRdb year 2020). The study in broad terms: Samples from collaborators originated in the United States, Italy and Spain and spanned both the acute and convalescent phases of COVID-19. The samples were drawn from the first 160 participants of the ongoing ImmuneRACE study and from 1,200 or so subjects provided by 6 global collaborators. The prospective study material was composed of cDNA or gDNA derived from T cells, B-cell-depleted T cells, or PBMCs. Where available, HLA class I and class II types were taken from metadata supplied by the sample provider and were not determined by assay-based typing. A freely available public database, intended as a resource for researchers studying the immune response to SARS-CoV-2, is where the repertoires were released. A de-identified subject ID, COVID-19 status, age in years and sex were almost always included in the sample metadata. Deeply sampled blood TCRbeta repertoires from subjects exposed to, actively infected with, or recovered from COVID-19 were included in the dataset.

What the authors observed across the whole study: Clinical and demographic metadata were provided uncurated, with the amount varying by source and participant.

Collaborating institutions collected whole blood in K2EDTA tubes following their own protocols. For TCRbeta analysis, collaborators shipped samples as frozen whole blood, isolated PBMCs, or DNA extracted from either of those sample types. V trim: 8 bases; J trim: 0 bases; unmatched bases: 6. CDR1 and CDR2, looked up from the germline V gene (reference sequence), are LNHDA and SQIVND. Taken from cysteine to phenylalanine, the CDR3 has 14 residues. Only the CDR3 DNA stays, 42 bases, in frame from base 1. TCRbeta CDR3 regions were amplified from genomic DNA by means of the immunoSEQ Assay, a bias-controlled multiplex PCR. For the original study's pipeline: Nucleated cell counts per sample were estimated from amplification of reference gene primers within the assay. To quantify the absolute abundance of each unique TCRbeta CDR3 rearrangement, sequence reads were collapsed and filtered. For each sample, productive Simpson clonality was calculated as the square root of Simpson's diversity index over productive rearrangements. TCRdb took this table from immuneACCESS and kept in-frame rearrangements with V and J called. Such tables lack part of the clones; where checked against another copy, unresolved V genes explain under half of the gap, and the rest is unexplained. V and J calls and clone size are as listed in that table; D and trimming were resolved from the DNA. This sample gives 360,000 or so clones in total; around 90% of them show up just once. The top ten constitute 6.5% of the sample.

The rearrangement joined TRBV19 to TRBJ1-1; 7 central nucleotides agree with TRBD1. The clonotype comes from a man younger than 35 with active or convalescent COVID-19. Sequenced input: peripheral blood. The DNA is TGTGCCAGTGGGGACAGCTCTATGAACACTGAAGCTTTCTTT. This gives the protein CASGDSSMNTEAFF.